This TCR beta chain comes out of a study of blood T cell repertoires in COVID-19. Authors' analysis steps: Amplification of reference gene primers was used by the study to estimate nucleated cell counts. Sequenced by immunoSEQ multiplex PCR; TCRdb stores in-frame clones only, minus some. Clonal size and the V and J genes are those of that table, whereas D and trimming came from the DNA. The data show more than 45,000 clones, with 85% to 90% seen just once and 27% held by the top ten. The CDR3 loop spans 17 amino acids. V was trimmed by 0 bases and J by 0 bases, leaving 12 bases between them. Germline loops: CDR1 LNHNV, CDR2 YYDKDF (reference sequence).

This receptor was identified in a human donor in a cohort sampled during active COVID-19. The chain recombines TRBV15 with TRBJ1-3; D is unresolved. Sequencing was performed on peripheral blood. The CDR3 DNA is TGTGCCACCAGCAGAGAGGGCAGGTTGAGCTCTGGAAACACCATATATTTT. Translating it yields CATSREGRLSSGNTIYF.